This T cell receptor (beta chain) derives from a study of shared clonotypes between healthy human individuals. Naive-designated CD8 cells lacked CD45RO, were positively enriched for CCR7, and omitted terminally differentiated effector memory CD45RA+ cells. Every one of the donors was a Caucasian adult that lived in Nashville, Tennessee. Only in-frame clones appear in the TCRdb table, and some are missing; sequencing was by immunoSEQ multiplex PCR. This table has fewer than 1 million clones, 95% to 97% appearing once. Germline CDR1 MNHEY, CDR2 SVGAGI. The CDR3 is made up of 15 amino acids. V lost 6 bases, J lost 5 bases, and 10 bases stayed unmatched.

The chain uses TRBV6-5 and TRBJ2-7, with TRBD1 matching over 10 bases. The sequence was collected from a man aged 25 to 40 in good health. The specimen was naive CD8+ T cells sorted from blood. CDR3 residues: CASRAGTGVSNEQYF. The CDR3 DNA sequence: TGTGCCAGCAGGGCCGGGACAGGGGTTTCTAACGAGCAGTACTTC.